This TCR beta chain emerged from a study of T-cell memory formation after mild COVID-19. Study-level findings and limits: Among contracting clones, CD4+ were mainly CM/EM and CD8+ enriched in EMRA.

TCRdb re-derived calls from the 5' RACE reads in MiXCR, one entry per CDR3 protein. The sample includes under 600,000 distinct CDR3 sequences, roughly 21% seen only once; the top ten take about 8.7%. Note on this clonotype: Its matching antigen is unknown.

Germline trimming cut 6 bases from V and 4 bases from J; bases unmatched to any gene: 4. The CDR3 covers 13 residues. Germline CDR1 is SNHLY and CDR2 is FYNNEI. This receptor was identified in an adult woman who had mild COVID-19 (a few samples of this study predate the infection). Cell type and time point are not known. The rearrangement joins TRBV2 to TRBJ1-2, with 8 bases fitting TRBD1. The sequencing input was PBMCs or a T cell subset sorted from them (not recorded which). CDR3 DNA: TGTGCCAGCAGCGACAGGGGAGTCTATGGCTACACCTTC. This sequence encodes CASSDRGVYGYTF.